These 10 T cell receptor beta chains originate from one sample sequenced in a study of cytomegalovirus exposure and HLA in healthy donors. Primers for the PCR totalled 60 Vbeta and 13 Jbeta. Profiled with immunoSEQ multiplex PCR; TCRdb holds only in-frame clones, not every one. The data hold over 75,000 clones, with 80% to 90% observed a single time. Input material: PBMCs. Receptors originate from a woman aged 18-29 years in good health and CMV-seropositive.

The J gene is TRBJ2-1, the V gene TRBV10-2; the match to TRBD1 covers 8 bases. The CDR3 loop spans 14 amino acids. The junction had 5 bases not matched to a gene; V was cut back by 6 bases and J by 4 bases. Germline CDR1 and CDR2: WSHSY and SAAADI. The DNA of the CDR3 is TGCGCCAGCAGCCTCGGGACAGGTTACAATGAGCAGTTCTTC. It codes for CASSLGTGYNEQFF.

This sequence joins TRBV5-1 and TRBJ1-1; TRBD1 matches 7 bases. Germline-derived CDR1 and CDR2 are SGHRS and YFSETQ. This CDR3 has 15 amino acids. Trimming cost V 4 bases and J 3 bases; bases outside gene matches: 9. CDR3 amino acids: CASSGRQGWDTEAFF. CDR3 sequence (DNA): TGCGCCAGCAGCGGGAGACAGGGATGGGACACTGAAGCTTTCTTT.

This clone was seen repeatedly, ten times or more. CDR3 sequence: CASSEAHGTGGNEQFF. In DNA form, the CDR3 reads TGTGCCAGCAGTGAAGCCCACGGGACAGGGGGGAATGAGCAGTTCTTC. The chain has TRBV6-1 and TRBJ2-1; 11 bases agree with TRBD1. Germline CDR1 reads MNHNS; CDR2 reads SASEGT. After removal of 0 bases from V and 7 bases from J, the junction contained 5 bases not matched to a gene. CDR3 length: 16 amino acids.

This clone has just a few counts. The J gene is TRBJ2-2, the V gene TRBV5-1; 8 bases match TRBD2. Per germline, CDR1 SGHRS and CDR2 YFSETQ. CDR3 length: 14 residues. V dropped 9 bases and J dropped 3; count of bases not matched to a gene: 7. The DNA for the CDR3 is TGCGCCACCAGGCGGGGGGCCGACACCGGGGAGCTGTTTTTT. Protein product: CATRRGADTGELFF.

CDR3 sequence: CATNPGTEETQYF. As DNA, the CDR3 is TGTGCCACCAATCCAGGGACAGAAGAGACCCAGTACTTC. This chain joins TRBV15 and TRBJ2-5; 7 bases fit TRBD1. CDR3 length equals 13 residues. Germline trimming cut 7 bases from V and 3 bases from J; bases unmatched to any gene: 5. The germline V gene encodes CDR1 LNHNV and CDR2 YYDKDF (reference sequence).

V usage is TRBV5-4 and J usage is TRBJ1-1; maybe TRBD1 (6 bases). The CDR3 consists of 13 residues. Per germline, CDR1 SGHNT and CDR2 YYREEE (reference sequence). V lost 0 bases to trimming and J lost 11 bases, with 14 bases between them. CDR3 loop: CASSLGAGAGAFF. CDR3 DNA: TGTGCCAGCAGCTTGGGGGCAGGGGCTGGCGCTTTCTTT.

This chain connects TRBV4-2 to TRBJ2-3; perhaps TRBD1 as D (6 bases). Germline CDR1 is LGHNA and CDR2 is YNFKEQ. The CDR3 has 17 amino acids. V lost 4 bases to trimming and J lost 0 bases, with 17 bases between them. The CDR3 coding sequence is TGTGCCAGCAGCCCCAGGGACGGGACAACTAGCACAGATACGCAGTATTTT. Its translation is CASSPRDGTTSTDTQYF.

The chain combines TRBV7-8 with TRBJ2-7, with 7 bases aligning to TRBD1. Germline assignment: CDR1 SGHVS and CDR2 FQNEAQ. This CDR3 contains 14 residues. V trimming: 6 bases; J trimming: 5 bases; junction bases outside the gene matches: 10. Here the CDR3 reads CASRLDRVQDEQYF. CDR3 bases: TGTGCCAGCAGACTTGACAGGGTTCAGGACGAGCAGTACTTC.

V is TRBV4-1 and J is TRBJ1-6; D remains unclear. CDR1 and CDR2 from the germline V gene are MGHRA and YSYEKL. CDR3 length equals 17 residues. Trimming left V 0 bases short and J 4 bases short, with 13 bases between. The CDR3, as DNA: TGCGCCAGCAGCCAAGATGGGCAGCAAGTATATAATTCACCCCTCCACTTT. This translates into CASSQDGQQVYNSPLHF.

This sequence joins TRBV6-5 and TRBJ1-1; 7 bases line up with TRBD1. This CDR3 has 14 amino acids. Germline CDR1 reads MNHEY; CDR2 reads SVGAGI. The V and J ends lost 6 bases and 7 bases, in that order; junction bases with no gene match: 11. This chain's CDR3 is CASRGTVLGNEAFF. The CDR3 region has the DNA TGTGCCAGCAGGGGGACAGTCCTCGGAAATGAAGCTTTCTTT.